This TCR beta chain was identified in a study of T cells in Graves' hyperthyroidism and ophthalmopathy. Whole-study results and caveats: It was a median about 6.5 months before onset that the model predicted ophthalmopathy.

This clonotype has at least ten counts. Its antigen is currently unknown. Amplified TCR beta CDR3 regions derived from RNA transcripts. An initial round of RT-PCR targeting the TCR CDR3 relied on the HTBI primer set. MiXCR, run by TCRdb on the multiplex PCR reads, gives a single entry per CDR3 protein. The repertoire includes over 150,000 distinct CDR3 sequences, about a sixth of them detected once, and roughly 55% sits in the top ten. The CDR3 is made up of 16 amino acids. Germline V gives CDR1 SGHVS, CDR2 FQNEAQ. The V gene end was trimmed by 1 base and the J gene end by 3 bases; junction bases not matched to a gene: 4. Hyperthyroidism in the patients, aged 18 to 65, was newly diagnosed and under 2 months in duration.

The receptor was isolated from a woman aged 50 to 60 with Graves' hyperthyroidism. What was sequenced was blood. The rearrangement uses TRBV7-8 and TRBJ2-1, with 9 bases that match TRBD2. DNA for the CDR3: TGTGCCAGCAGCTTAGGGCGGGAGGGCTTCTACAATGAGCAGTTCTTC. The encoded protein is CASSLGREGFYNEQFF.